This paragraph reports one TCR beta chain. What it recognizes is unknown. The data belong to a study of shared clonotypes between healthy human individuals. The data were produced by immunoSEQ multiplex PCR, yet TCRdb's version contains in-frame clones alone and is incomplete. The table shows approximately 320,000 clones, with around 67% occurring only once. J gave up 7 bases and V 7 bases, and 6 bases lay outside the gene matches. CDR1 and CDR2 (germline): SNHLY, FYNNEI. The CDR3 length is 14 residues. Overall study results and limits: On the whole, naive subsets had larger estimated richness than memory subsets had. Generation probability values for non-shared clonotypes were lower than those for clonotypes shared by all four donors. Sampling covered nothing but blood. Tissue TCR repertoires likely differ from those found in blood.

The sample comprised memory CD4+ T cells sorted from blood. Documented subset: CD45RA-negative fraction. This chain connects TRBV2 to TRBJ2-1; 11 bases are shared with TRBD2. The sequence came from a man aged 25-40 years in good health. The CDR3 sequence is CASKLRTSGNEQFF. The CDR3 coding sequence is TGTGCCAGCAAATTAAGGACTAGCGGGAATGAGCAGTTCTTC.